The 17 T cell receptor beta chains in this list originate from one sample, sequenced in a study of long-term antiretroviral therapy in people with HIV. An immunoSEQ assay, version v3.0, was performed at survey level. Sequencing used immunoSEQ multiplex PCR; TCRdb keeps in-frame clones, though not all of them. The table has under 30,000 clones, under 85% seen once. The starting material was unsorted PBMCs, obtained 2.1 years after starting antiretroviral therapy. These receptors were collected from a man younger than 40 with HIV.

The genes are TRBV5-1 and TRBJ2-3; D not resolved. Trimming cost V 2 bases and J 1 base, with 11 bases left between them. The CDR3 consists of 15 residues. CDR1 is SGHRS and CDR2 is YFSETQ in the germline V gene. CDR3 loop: CASSFRGWGTDTQYF. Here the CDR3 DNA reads TGCGCCAGCAGCTTCCGAGGTTGGGGCACAGATACGCAGTATTTT.

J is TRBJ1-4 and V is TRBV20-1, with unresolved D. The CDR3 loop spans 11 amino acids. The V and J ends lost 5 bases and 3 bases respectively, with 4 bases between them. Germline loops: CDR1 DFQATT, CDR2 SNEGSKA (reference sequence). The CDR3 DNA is TGCAGTGCTGCGCCTAATGAAAAACTGTTTTTT. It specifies CSAAPNEKLFF.

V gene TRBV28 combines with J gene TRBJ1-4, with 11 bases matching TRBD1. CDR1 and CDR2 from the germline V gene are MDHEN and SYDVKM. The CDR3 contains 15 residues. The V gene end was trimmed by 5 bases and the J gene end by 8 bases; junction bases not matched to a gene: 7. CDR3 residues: CASSPGQGAREKLFF. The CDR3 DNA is TGTGCCAGCAGTCCAGGACAGGGGGCAAGAGAAAAACTGTTTTTT.

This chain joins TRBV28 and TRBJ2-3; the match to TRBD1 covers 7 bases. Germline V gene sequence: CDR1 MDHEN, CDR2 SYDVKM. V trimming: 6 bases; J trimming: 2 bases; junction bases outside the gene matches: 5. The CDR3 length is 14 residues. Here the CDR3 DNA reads TGTGCCAGCAGAACGACAGGGCCCACAGATACGCAGTATTTT. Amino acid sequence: CASRTTGPTDTQYF.

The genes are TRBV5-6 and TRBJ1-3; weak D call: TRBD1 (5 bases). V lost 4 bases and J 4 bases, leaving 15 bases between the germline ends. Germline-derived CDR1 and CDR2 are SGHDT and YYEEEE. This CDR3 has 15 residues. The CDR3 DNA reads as TGTGCCAGCAGCCCCACGGGACGAATGGGAAACACCATATATTTT. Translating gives CASSPTGRMGNTIYF.

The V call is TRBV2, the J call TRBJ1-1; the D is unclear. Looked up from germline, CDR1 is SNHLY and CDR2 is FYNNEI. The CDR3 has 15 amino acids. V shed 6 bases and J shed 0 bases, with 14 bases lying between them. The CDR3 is CASSKGRSLNTEAFF. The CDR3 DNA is TGTGCCAGCAGCAAGGGCAGATCGCTGAACACTGAAGCTTTCTTT.

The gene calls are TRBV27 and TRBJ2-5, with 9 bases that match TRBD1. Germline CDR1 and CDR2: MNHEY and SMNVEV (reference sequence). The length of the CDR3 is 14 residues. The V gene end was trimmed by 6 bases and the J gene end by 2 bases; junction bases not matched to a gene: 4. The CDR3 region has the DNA TGTGCCAGCAGCCGACAGGGGGGACAAGAGACCCAGTACTTC. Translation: CASSRQGGQETQYF.

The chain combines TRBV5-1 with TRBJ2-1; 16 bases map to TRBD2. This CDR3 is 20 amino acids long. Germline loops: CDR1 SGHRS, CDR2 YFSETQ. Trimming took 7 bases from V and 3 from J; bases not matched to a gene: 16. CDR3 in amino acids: CASAYGTGTSGRADYNEQFF. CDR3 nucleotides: TGCGCCAGCGCCTATGGTACCGGGACTAGCGGGAGGGCTGACTACAATGAGCAGTTCTTC.

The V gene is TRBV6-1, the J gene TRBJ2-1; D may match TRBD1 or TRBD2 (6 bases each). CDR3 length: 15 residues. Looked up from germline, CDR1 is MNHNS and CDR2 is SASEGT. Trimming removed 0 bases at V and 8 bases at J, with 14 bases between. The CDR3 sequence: CASSEALGGRDEQFF. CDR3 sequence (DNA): TGTGCCAGCAGTGAAGCCCTAGGGGGGCGGGATGAGCAGTTCTTC.

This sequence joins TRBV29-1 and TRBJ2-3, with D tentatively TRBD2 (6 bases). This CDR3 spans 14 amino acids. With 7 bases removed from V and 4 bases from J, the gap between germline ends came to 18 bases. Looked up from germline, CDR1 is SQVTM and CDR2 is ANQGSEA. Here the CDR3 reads CSGSYGGNPDTQYF. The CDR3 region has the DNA TGCAGCGGGAGCTACGGAGGGAATCCAGATACGCAGTATTTT.

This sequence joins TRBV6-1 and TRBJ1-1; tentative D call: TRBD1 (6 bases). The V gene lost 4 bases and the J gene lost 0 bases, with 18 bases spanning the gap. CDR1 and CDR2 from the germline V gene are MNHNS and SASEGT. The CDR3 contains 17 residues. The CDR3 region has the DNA TGTGCCAGCAGTGGTTCCTACTCGGGGGGCTTGAACACTGAAGCTTTCTTT. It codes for CASSGSYSGGLNTEAFF.

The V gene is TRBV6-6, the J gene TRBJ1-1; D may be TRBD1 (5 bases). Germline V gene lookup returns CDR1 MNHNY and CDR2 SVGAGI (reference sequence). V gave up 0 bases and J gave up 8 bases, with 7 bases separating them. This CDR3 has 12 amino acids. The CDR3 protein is CASSYSDNEAFF. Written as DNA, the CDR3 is TGTGCCAGCAGTTACTCGGACAACGAAGCTTTCTTT.

For the CDR3, the DNA is TGTGCCACCAGCAGAGTGTCGGGCAGGGGGCCCACTGAAGCTTTCTTT. This codes for CATSRVSGRGPTEAFF. The chain links TRBV15 to TRBJ1-1, with 8 bases fitting TRBD1. Losses at the gene ends were 1 base for V and 4 bases for J; bases not matched to a gene: 8. The length of the CDR3 is 16 residues. Germline assignment: CDR1 LNHNV and CDR2 YYDKDF (reference sequence).

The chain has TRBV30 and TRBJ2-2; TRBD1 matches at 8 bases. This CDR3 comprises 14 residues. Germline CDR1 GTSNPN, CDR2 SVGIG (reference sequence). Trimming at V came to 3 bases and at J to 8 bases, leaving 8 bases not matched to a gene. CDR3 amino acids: CAWRQGAVIGELFF. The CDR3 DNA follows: TGTGCCTGGAGGCAGGGGGCTGTAATAGGGGAGCTGTTTTTT.

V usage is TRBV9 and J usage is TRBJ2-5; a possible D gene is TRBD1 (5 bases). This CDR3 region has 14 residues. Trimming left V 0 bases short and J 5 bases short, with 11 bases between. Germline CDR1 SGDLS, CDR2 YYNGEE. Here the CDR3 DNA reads TGTGCCAGCAGCGTAGAGGGGCTGCGGGAGACCCAGTACTTC. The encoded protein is CASSVEGLRETQYF. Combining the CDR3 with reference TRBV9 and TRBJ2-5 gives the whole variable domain DSGVTQTPKHLITATGQRVTLRCSPRSGDLSVYWYQQSLDQGLQFLIQYYNGEERAKGNILERFSAQQFPDLHSELNLSSLELGDSALYFCASSVEGLRETQYFGPGTRLLVL.

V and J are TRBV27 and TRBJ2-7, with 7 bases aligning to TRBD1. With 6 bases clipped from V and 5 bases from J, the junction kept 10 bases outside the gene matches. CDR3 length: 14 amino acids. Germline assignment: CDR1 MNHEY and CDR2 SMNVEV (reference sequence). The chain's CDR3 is CASSPYRGTDEQYF. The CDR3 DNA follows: TGTGCCAGCAGCCCATACAGGGGTACCGACGAGCAGTACTTC.

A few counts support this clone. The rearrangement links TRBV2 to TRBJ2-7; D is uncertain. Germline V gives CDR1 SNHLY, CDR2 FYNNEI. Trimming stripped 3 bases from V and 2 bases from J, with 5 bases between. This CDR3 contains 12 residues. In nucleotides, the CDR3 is TGTGCCAGCAGTGAGTATCCCTACGAGCAGTACTTC. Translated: CASSEYPYEQYF.